This T cell receptor (beta chain) was profiled in a study of blood T cell repertoires in COVID-19. Study-wide background: The study drew acute and convalescent COVID-19 samples from the United States, Italy and Spain. From T cells, B-cell-depleted T cells, or PBMCs came the material, which was cDNA or gDNA.

This clone appeared a few times. As handled by the study authors: Reference gene primer amplification gave nucleated cell count estimates. Using immunoSEQ multiplex PCR, the repertoire was profiled, and TCRdb retains in-frame clones only, with some absent. The D gene and trimming were derived from the DNA, and the V and J assignments and clone size from that table. The profile shows 70,000 to 85,000 clones, around 83% of them singletons. The receptor was derived from an elderly woman in a cohort sampled during active or convalescent COVID-19. The sequenced sample consisted of peripheral blood.

The CDR3 DNA follows: TGTGCCAGCAGCTTACAGGGGAACACTGAAGCTTTCTTT. Protein: CASSLQGNTEAFF. The chain joins TRBV11-1 to TRBJ1-1; a weak D match, TRBD1 (5 bases). Per the germline V gene, CDR1 is SGHAT and CDR2 is FQDESV (reference sequence). The CDR3 runs to 13 residues. The ends were cut back, 2 bases at V and 1 base at J, with 5 bases in the middle.